This TCR beta chain stems from a study of Ad26.COV2.S vaccination and SARS-CoV-2 variants. Specified treatment: some 20 received Ad26.COV2.S at low or high dose, single or two shots; five or six received placebo; per-sample allocation not given. Each sample was drawn 63 days after the first injection (of vaccine or placebo). The vaccine delivered Wuhan-strain SARS-CoV-2 spike through an Ad26 vector. Profiled with immunoSEQ multiplex PCR; TCRdb holds only in-frame clones, not every one. The sample records roughly 450,000 clones, 90% being singletons. Deletions cut 2 bases from V and 2 bases from J, with 14 bases between. Looked up from germline, CDR1 is SGHNT and CDR2 is YYREEE (reference sequence). CDR3 size: 15 residues.

The V and J genes are TRBV5-4 and TRBJ2-7; D possibly matches TRBD1 or TRBD2 (6 bases each). The receptor's source is a person between 18 and 65 years old who received the Ad26.COV2.S COVID-19 vaccine or a placebo. The material sequenced was peripheral blood, taken in a trial of Ad26.COV2.S vaccine versus placebo. CDR3 nucleotide sequence: TGTGCCAGCAGCTTCGGGGGCCTGAGCACCTACGAGCAGTACTTC. It specifies CASSFGGLSTYEQYF.